This entry is about one T cell receptor (beta chain). Assay: immunoSEQ multiplex PCR; the TCRdb copy retains only in-frame clones and omits some. This sample has fewer than 250,000 clones, with about four fifths found just once. The data originate from a study of blood T cell repertoires in COVID-19. Overall study: The United States, Italy and Spain supplied acute and convalescent COVID-19 samples. T cells, B-cell-depleted T cells, or PBMCs supplied cDNA or gDNA.

V was clipped by 1 base and J by 1 base, with 7 bases between them. Germline V gene sequence: CDR1 MGHRA, CDR2 YSYEKL. CDR3 length: 14 amino acids. The receptor comes from a man aged 50 to 60 with acute or convalescent COVID-19. Sequenced input: peripheral blood. This rearrangement joins TRBV4-1 to TRBJ2-5; no firm D call. DNA of the CDR3: TGCGCCAGCAGCCAAGGGCCAGTCCAAGAGACCCAGTACTTC. This codes for CASSQGPVQETQYF.